A selection of T cell receptor beta chains follows, all from one sample in a study of blood T cell repertoires in COVID-19. Using immunoSEQ multiplex PCR, the repertoire was profiled, and TCRdb retains in-frame clones only, with some absent. The data hold around 250,000 clones, with around 86% observed a single time. Sequencing was carried out using peripheral blood. The receptors derive from a woman aged 25 to 39 with active or convalescent COVID-19. The CDR3 runs from the conserved cysteine through the conserved F or W. Fields, in order: V gene, J gene, D gene, clone size, CDR3 protein, CDR3 DNA. A D gene is named only where the DNA matches it firmly. Some rows have no size entry. The others give once, few or many, or a class for an expanded clone.

TRBV30	TRBJ1-3	-	-	CAWSAGSPGNTIYF	TGTGCCTGGAGTGCGGGGTCCCCTGGAAACACCATATATTTT
TRBV4-1	TRBJ1-2	-	-	CASSQEEQGLYGYTF	TGCGCCAGCAGCCAAGAGGAGCAGGGCCTATATGGCTACACCTTC
TRBV6-5	TRBJ2-7	TRBD2	-	CASRRGGDSYEQYF	TGTGCCAGCAGACGCGGGGGGGACTCCTACGAGCAGTACTTC
TRBV18	TRBJ2-3	-	-	CASSPRQDSTDTQYF	TGTGCCAGCTCTCCCAGGCAGGATAGCACAGATACGCAGTATTTT
TRBV7-9	TRBJ1-1	-	-	CASSTRHIEAFF	TGTGCCAGCAGCACCAGACACATTGAAGCTTTCTTT
TRBV6-6	TRBJ2-2	TRBD2	-	CASSPTSGGAGGELFF	TGTGCCAGCAGCCCAACTAGCGGGGGGGCCGGCGGGGAGCTGTTTTTT
TRBV7-2	TRBJ2-5	-	-	CASSINTSPLETQYF	TGTGCCAGCAGCATAAATACTAGTCCTTTGGAGACCCAGTACTTC
TRBV5-5	TRBJ2-1	TRBD2	once	CASSFGTSGVQFF	TGTGCCAGCAGCTTCGGGACTAGCGGGGTCCAGTTCTTC
TRBV5-8	TRBJ1-5	-	-	CASSLVVYSNQPQHF	TGTGCCAGCAGCTTGGTCGTCTATAGCAATCAGCCCCAGCATTTT
TRBV6-4	TRBJ1-1	-	once	CASSETWGGTEAFF	TGTGCCAGCAGTGAGACCTGGGGGGGAACTGAAGCTTTCTTT
TRBV6-5	TRBJ2-7	TRBD1	-	CASSYRQGDSEQYF	TGTGCCAGCAGTTACAGACAGGGTGACAGCGAGCAGTACTTC
TRBV6-2/TRBV6-3	TRBJ2-1	TRBD2	-	CASSSGGASGGFNEQFF	TGTGCCAGCAGCTCCGGTGGGGCTAGCGGGGGATTCAATGAGCAGTTCTTC
TRBV7-8	TRBJ1-2	TRBD1	-	CASSPRTGKNYGYTF	TGTGCCAGCAGCCCCCGGACAGGAAAAAACTATGGCTACACCTTC
TRBV2	TRBJ2-5	TRBD2	-	CASNLGLAGGSQETQYF	TGTGCCAGCAACCTCGGACTAGCGGGGGGTTCCCAAGAGACCCAGTACTTC
TRBV6-5	TRBJ2-3	TRBD1	once	CASSYGTGGDTQYF	TGTGCCAGCAGTTACGGGACAGGCGGGGATACGCAGTATTTT
TRBV5-5	TRBJ2-3	TRBD2	-	CASSFGGGASADTQYF	TGTGCCAGCAGCTTCGGCGGGGGGGCCAGTGCAGATACGCAGTATTTT
TRBV19	TRBJ2-7	TRBD1	-	CASSRQGAYEQYF	TGTGCCAGTAGTCGACAGGGGGCCTACGAGCAGTACTTC
TRBV30	TRBJ2-7	TRBD2	-	CAWRLSGGYEQYF	TGTGCCTGGAGATTAAGCGGGGGATACGAGCAGTACTTC
TRBV25-1	TRBJ1-2	TRBD1	-	CASSDSNPRQGPTF	TGTGCCAGCAGTGACTCAAACCCCCGACAGGGCCCCACCTTC
TRBV7-2	TRBJ2-7	TRBD2	-	CASSLGLAGGSQYF	TGTGCCAGCAGCTTAGGGCTAGCGGGGGGGTCACAGTACTTC
TRBV27	TRBJ2-1	TRBD2	-	CASSLRGGPDEQFF	TGTGCCAGCAGTTTACGGGGGGGCCCCGATGAGCAGTTCTTC
TRBV5-4	TRBJ1-2	-	once	CASSLGQGIRESYGYTF	TGTGCCAGCAGCTTGGGGCAGGGGATTCGTGAATCCTATGGCTACACCTTC
TRBV2	TRBJ1-2	-	-	CASSVGRTVDYGYTF	TGTGCCAGCAGTGTGGGGCGGACGGTGGACTATGGCTACACCTTC
TRBV12-3/TRBV12-4	TRBJ1-1	-	-	CASSFEGGTEAFF	TGTGCCAGCAGTTTTGAGGGGGGGACTGAAGCTTTCTTT
TRBV28	TRBJ1-3	-	-	CASSLRGGIHSGNTIYF	TGTGCCAGCAGTTTGAGGGGCGGGATTCACTCTGGAAACACCATATATTTT
TRBV7-2	TRBJ2-7	-	few	CASSAGPGTRSSYEQYF	TGTGCCAGCAGTGCCGGTCCGGGGACAAGGAGCTCCTACGAGCAGTACTTC
TRBV3-1/TRBV3-2	TRBJ2-2	TRBD1	-	CASLQGAVETGELFF	TGTGCCAGCCTTCAGGGGGCGGTAGAAACCGGGGAGCTGTTTTTT
TRBV7-8	TRBJ2-7	-	-	CASSLATATYEQYF	TGTGCCAGCAGCTTAGCCACAGCCACCTACGAGCAGTACTTC
TRBV30	TRBJ1-1	-	-	CALRRYPEAFF	TGTGCCCTTCGGAGATACCCTGAAGCTTTCTTT
TRBV7-9	TRBJ1-3	-	-	CASSLGSRGYTGNTIYF	TGTGCCAGCAGCTTAGGGTCTAGGGGCTATACTGGAAACACCATATATTTT
TRBV7-2	TRBJ2-5	-	-	CAIRTGAGETQYF	TGTGCCATCCGCACAGGGGCGGGGGAGACCCAGTACTTC
TRBV5-4	TRBJ2-3	-	-	CASSPSGGTDTQYF	TGTGCCAGCAGCCCTTCGGGGGGCACAGATACGCAGTATTTT
TRBV2	TRBJ1-3	TRBD1	-	CASSDNRGNSGNTIYF	TGTGCCAGCAGTGATAACAGGGGCAACTCTGGAAACACCATATATTTT
TRBV10-3	TRBJ2-7	TRBD1	-	CAISESGTGFGEQYF	TGTGCCATCAGTGAGTCCGGGACAGGGTTTGGCGAGCAGTACTTC
TRBV6-5	TRBJ1-3	-	-	CASSQGSGGNTIYF	TGTGCCAGCAGTCAGGGGAGTGGAGGAAACACCATATATTTT
TRBV5-1	TRBJ2-1	TRBD1	-	CASTPGTGGYNEQFF	TGCGCCAGCACTCCCGGGACAGGGGGGTACAATGAGCAGTTCTTC
TRBV25-1	TRBJ2-7	TRBD2	-	CASSAGEGAHSYEQYF	TGTGCCAGCAGTGCCGGGGAGGGAGCCCACTCCTACGAGCAGTACTTC
TRBV20-1	TRBJ1-3	-	-	CSATTGNTIYF	TGCAGTGCCACTACAGGAAACACCATATATTTT
TRBV15	TRBJ2-3	TRBD2	-	CATSRAGGRSTDTQYF	TGTGCCACCAGCAGAGCGGGGGGTAGATCCACAGATACGCAGTATTTT
TRBV5-6	TRBJ2-2	TRBD1	-	CASSWDRGRTGELFF	TGTGCCAGCAGCTGGGACAGGGGAAGGACCGGGGAGCTGTTTTTT
TRBV12-1	TRBJ2-7	-	-	CASSFATWEGSGWREQYF	TGTGCCAGCAGCTTTGCAACCTGGGAGGGGTCTGGATGGCGCGAGCAGTACTTC
TRBV3-1/TRBV3-2	TRBJ1-1	TRBD1	-	CASSQVTGWVGTEAFF	TGTGCCAGCAGCCAAGTGACAGGGTGGGTAGGCACTGAAGCTTTCTTT
TRBV29-1	TRBJ2-3	TRBD2	once	CSVERGGGTDTQYF	TGCAGCGTTGAGCGGGGGGGCGGGACAGATACGCAGTATTTT
TRBV7-2	TRBJ2-5	TRBD2	-	CAGGDLAGGETQYF	TGTGCCGGGGGGGACCTAGCGGGAGGAGAGACCCAGTACTTC
TRBV23-1	TRBJ1-6	TRBD1	few	CASSLPGQGLSPLHF	TGCGCCAGCAGTCTACCGGGACAGGGGTTGTCACCCCTCCACTTT
TRBV9	TRBJ1-2	-	once	CASSVAGGLTNYGYTF	TGTGCCAGCAGCGTAGCGGGGGGACTTACTAACTATGGCTACACCTTC
TRBV5-1	TRBJ2-2	TRBD1	-	CASSRRTGTNTGELFF	TGCGCCAGCAGCCGCCGGACAGGGACAAACACCGGGGAGCTGTTTTTT
TRBV28	TRBJ2-7	TRBD1	-	CASSFRQGTYEQYF	TGTGCCAGCAGTTTCAGACAGGGAACCTACGAGCAGTACTTC
TRBV2	TRBJ1-4	-	-	CASTRLSTNEKLFF	TGTGCCAGCACCCGACTGTCAACTAATGAAAAACTGTTTTTT
TRBV15	TRBJ1-1	-	-	CATSSQASYTEAFF	TGTGCCACCAGCAGCCAGGCCTCGTACACTGAAGCTTTCTTT
TRBV11-2	TRBJ1-1	-	few	CASSLVGARQNTEAFF	TGTGCCAGCAGCTTAGTAGGGGCCCGTCAAAACACTGAAGCTTTCTTT
TRBV4-2	TRBJ2-1	TRBD2	-	CASSQGSLAGGNEQFF	TGTGCCAGCAGCCAAGGAAGTCTAGCGGGGGGAAATGAGCAGTTCTTC
TRBV4-2	TRBJ1-4	-	-	CASSQETQPTNEKLFF	TGTGCCAGCAGCCAAGAGACACAGCCAACTAATGAAAAACTGTTTTTT
TRBV4-2	TRBJ2-5	TRBD1	-	CASSQGDYGTGLKTQYF	TGTGCCAGCAGCCAGGGAGATTACGGGACAGGGTTAAAGACCCAGTACTTC